Sequencing of this T cell receptor (beta chain) was carried out in a study of memory CD4+ T cells and cytomegalovirus serostatus. Source study methods: Out-of-frame sequences were removed, leaving about 2,300,000 distinct TCRbeta sequences. Generated by immunoSEQ multiplex PCR, the TCRdb table keeps only in-frame clones and is missing some. The V and J calls and clone size come from that table; D and trimming were worked out from the DNA. Here the sample spans about 50,000 clones, more than 60% being singletons. About this clone: The target antigen is unknown.

Broader study findings: Each of 65 to 75 CMV-associated TCRbeta sequences occurred in one to five individuals. The CMV-associated TCR signature appears largely within the CD4+ memory repertoire.

This CDR3 spans 14 amino acids. The germline CDR1 and CDR2 sequences are MNHEY and SVGAGI. Trimming took 6 bases from V and 2 from J; bases not matched to a gene: 3. The sort gate was single viable CD3+CD4+CD8-CD45RO+ cells for memory CD4+ T cells. Total CD4+ T cells were enriched by CD4 positive selection. The sequence derives from an adult in good health and CMV-seronegative. The sample taken for sequencing was memory CD4+ T cells from blood. The chain carries TRBV6-5 and TRBJ1-5, with 8 bases aligning to TRBD1. This chain's CDR3 is CASSPGGRNQPQHF. CDR3 coding DNA: TGTGCCAGCAGCCCAGGGGGCCGCAATCAGCCCCAGCATTTT.